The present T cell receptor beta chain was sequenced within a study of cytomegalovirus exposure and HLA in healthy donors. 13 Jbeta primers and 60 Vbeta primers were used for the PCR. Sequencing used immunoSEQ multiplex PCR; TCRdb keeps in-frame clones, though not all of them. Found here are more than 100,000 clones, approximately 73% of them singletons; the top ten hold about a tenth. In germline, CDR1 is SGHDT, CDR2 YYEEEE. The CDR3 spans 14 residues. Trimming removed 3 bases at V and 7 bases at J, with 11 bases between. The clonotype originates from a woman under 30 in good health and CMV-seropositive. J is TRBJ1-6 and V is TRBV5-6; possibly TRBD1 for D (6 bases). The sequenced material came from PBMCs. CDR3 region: CASSSDSLNSPLHF. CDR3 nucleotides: TGTGCCAGCAGCTCGGACAGCCTGAATTCACCCCTCCACTTT.